This TCR beta chain was identified in a study of CD8+ T cells in alopecia areata. Overall study findings and caveats: Across lesional scalp, and particularly alopecia totalis/universalis, clonality surpassed that of normal scalp.

The sample holds a few counts of this clone. Its antigen is not identified. RNA extraction was followed by reverse transcription into cDNA, which acted as the sequencing template. Clones were read by immunoSEQ multiplex PCR, and TCRdb kept only the in-frame ones, dropping some. The sample lists approximately 180,000 clones, more than 60% occurring once. This specimen consisted of CD4+ T cells sorted from blood, obtained at week 0. This receptor was taken from a human donor with alopecia areata.

The CDR3 DNA reads TGTGCCAGCAGCTTCCCTGGGGCCAACGTCCTGACTTTC. Translating gives CASSFPGANVLTF. The chain couples TRBV7-2 to TRBJ2-6; D remains ambiguous. CDR3 length: 13 residues. V dropped 3 bases and J dropped 2 bases, with 2 bases sitting between them. Looked up from germline, CDR1 is SGHTA and CDR2 is FQGNSA. Together with reference TRBV7-2 and TRBJ2-6, the CDR3 gives the full variable domain: GAGVSQSPSNKVTEKGKDVELRCDPISGHTALYWYRQSLGQGLEFLIYFQGNSAPDKSGLPSDRFSAERTGGSVSTLTIQRTQQEDSAVYLCASSFPGANVLTFGAGSRLTVL.